This T cell receptor beta chain is drawn from a study of chemoradiotherapy in HPV16-positive cancers. Study-level results: Candidate HPV-specific clones and E7-related TCR motifs grew in tumor during treatment.

Some clones are missing from TCRdb's copy, which holds only in-frame ones; the method was immunoSEQ multiplex PCR. The top ten clones hold roughly a fifth of a sample with roughly 28,000 clones, roughly nine tenths of them seen once. In regard to this clone: The antigen is unknown.

Trimming took 0 bases from V and 2 from J, leaving 7 bases between them. Germline V gives CDR1 SGHKS, CDR2 YYEKEE (reference sequence). This CDR3 comprises 14 residues. The chain joins TRBV5-5 to TRBJ2-3, with unresolved D. This receptor was identified in a human donor with HPV-associated anogenital cancer. Sample: blood, taken from a patient who underwent chemoradiotherapy. The CDR3 sequence: CASSLDPPTDTQYF. The CDR3 nucleotides are TGTGCCAGCAGCTTGGATCCACCCACAGATACGCAGTATTTT.